The text below deals with one T cell receptor beta chain. Antigen specificity is unknown. This entry is derived from a study of shared clonotypes between healthy human individuals. About the research overall: The people who gave samples were a couple of women and a few men aged 18 to 49. General study findings and limits: Among the subsets, naive ones generally showed larger estimated richness than memory ones.

Healthy adults negative for HIV, lacking recent acute infections or vaccinations, served as donors. Splitting of CD4+ cells produced CD45RA+ naive and CD45RA-negative memory subsets. The CDR3 runs to 16 residues. Per germline, CDR1 MNHEY and CDR2 SVGAGI. V shed 2 bases, J shed 2 bases, and the junction held 9 bases outside the gene matches. Profiling relied on immunoSEQ multiplex PCR, and the TCRdb table lists in-frame clones only, not all of them. This table has roughly 2.5 million clones, around 90% appearing once. Sequenced sample: naive CD4+ T cells sorted from blood. Subset described: CD45RA+ positively selected. The genes are TRBV6-5 and TRBJ2-7; TRBD1 agrees at 7 bases. This TCR was recovered from a man younger than 35 in good health. DNA for the CDR3: TGTGCCAGCAGTTACCCCCCCGGGACAGCGACCTACGAGCAGTACTTC. Its protein is CASSYPPGTATYEQYF.